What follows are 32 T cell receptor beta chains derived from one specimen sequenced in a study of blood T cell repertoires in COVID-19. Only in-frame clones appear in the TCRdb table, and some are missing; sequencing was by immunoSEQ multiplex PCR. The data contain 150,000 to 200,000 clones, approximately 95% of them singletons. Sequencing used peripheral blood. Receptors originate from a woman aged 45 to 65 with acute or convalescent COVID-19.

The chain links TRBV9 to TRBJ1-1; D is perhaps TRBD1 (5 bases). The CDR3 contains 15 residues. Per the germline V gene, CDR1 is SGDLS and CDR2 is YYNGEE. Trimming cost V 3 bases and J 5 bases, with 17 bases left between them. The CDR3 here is CASSDLDLGGTEAFF. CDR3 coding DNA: TGTGCCAGCAGCGACCTGGACCTGGGGGGAACTGAAGCTTTCTTT.

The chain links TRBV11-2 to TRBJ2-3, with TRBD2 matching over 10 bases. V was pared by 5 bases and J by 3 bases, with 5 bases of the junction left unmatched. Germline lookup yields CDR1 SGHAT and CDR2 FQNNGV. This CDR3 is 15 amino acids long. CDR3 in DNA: TGTGCCAGCAGCACCTTAGCGGGAGGTACAGATACGCAGTATTTT. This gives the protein CASSTLAGGTDTQYF.

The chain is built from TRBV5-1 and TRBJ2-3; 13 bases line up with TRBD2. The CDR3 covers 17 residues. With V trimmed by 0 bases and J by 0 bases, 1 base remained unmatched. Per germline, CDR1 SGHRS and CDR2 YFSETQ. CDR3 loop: CASSLATSGGSTDTQYF. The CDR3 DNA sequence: TGCGCCAGCAGCTTGGCGACTAGCGGGGGGAGCACAGATACGCAGTATTTT.

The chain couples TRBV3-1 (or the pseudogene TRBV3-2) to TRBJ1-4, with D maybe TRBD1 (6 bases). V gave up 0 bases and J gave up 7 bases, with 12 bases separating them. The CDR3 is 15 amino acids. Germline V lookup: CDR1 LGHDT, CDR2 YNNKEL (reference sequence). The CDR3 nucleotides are TGTGCCAGCAGCCAAGATACAGGGTTGTCTGAAAAACTGTTTTTT. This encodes CASSQDTGLSEKLFF.

The CDR3 sequence: CASSQDQFETGEKLFF. The CDR3 DNA follows: TGCGCCAGCAGCCAAGACCAATTCGAAACAGGTGAAAAACTGTTTTTT. V usage is TRBV4-1 and J usage is TRBJ1-4; a possible D gene is TRBD1 (5 bases). Germline-derived CDR1 and CDR2 are MGHRA and YSYEKL. The CDR3 covers 16 residues. V lost 0 bases and J lost 7, with 15 bases in between.

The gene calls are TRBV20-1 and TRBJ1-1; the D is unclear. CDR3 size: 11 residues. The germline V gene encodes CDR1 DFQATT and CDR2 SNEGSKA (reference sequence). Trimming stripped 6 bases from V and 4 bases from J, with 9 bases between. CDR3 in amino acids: CSARGITEAFF. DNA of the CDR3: TGCAGTGCGCGCGGCATCACTGAAGCTTTCTTT.

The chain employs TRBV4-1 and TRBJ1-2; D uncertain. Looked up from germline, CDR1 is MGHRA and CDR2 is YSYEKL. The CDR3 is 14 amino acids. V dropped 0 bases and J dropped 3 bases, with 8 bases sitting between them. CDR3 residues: CASSQDVGDYGYTF. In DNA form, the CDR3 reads TGCGCCAGCAGCCAAGATGTCGGGGACTATGGCTACACCTTC.

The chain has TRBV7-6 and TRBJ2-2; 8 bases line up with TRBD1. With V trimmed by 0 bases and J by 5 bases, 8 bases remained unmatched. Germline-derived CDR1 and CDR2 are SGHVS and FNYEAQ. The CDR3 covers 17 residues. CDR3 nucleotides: TGTGCCAGCAGCTTAGCGAGGACAGGGCCCCGAACCGGGGAGCTGTTTTTT. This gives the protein CASSLARTGPRTGELFF.

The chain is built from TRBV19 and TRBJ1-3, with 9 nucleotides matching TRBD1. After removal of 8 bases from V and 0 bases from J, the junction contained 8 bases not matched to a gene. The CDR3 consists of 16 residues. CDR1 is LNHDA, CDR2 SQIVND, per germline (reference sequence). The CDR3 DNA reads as TGTGCCAGTGGGCCGGGACAGGGCCTCTCTGGAAACACCATATATTTT. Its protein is CASGPGQGLSGNTIYF.

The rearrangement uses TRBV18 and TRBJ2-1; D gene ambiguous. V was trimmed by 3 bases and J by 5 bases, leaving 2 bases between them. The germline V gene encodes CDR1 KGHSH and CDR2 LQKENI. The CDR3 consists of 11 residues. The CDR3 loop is CASSPDNEQFF. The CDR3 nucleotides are TGTGCCAGCTCACCCGACAATGAGCAGTTCTTC.

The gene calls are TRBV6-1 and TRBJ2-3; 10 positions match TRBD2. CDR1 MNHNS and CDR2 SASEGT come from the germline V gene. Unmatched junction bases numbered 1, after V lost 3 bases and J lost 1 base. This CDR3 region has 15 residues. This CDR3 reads CASSDLAGGTDTQYF. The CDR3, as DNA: TGTGCCAGCAGTGACCTAGCGGGGGGCACAGATACGCAGTATTTT.

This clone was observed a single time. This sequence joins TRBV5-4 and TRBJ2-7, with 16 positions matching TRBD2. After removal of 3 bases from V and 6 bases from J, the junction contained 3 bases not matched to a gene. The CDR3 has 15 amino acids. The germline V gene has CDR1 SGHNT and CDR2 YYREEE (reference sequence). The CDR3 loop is CASSSGLAGGIEQYF. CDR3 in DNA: TGTGCCAGCAGCTCGGGACTAGCGGGAGGGATCGAGCAGTACTTC.

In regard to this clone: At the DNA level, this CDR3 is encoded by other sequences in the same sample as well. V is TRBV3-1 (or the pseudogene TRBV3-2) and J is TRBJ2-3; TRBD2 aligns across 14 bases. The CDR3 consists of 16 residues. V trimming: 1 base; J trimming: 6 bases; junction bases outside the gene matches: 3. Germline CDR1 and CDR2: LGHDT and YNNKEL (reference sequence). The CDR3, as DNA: TGTGCCAGCAGCCAAGGGACTAGCGGGAGGCTGGATACGCAGTATTTT. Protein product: CASSQGTSGRLDTQYF.

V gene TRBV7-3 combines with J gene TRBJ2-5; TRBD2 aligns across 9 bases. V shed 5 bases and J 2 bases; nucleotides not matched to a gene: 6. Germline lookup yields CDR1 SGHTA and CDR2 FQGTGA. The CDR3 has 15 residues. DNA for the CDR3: TGTGCCAGCAGCGTTGGACTAGCGTCTCAAGAGACCCAGTACTTC. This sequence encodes CASSVGLASQETQYF.

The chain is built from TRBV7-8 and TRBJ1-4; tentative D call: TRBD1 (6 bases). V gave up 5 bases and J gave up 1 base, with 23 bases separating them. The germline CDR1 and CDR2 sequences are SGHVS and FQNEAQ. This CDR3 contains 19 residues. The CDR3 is CASSHRGQGQSLTNEKLFF. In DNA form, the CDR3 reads TGTGCCAGCAGCCACCGAGGGCAGGGGCAATCTTTAACTAATGAAAAACTGTTTTTT.

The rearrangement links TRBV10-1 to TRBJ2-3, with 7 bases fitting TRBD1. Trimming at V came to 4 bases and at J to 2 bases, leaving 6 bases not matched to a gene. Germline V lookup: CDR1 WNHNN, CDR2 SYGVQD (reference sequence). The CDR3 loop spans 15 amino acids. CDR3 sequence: CASSVGQYVTDTQYF. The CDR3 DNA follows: TGCGCCAGCAGTGTGGGACAGTATGTCACAGATACGCAGTATTTT.

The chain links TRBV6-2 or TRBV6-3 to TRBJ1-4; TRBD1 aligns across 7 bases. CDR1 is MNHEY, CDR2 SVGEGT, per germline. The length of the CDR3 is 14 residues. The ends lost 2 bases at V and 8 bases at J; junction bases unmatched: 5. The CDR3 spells CASSYRQGGEKLFF. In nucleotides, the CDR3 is TGTGCCAGCAGTTACCGGCAGGGGGGAGAAAAACTGTTTTTT.

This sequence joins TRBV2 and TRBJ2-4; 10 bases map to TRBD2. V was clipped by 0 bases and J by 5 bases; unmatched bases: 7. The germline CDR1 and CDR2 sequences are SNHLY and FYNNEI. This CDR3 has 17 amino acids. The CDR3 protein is CASSEARLAGVQNIQYF. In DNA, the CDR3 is TGTGCCAGCAGTGAAGCGCGTCTAGCGGGAGTTCAAAACATTCAGTACTTC.

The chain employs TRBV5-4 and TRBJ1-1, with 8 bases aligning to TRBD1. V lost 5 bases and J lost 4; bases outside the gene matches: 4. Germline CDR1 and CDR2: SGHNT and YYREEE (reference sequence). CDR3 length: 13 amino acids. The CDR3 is CASSIQGGTEAFF. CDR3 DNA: TGTGCCAGCAGTATACAGGGGGGCACTGAAGCTTTCTTT.

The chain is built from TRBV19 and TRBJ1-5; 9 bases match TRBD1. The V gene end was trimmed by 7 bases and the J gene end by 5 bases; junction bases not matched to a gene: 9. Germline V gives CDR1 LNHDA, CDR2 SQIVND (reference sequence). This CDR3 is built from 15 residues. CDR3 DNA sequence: TGTGCCAGTACCATGGACAGGGGTGTCGATCAGCCCCAGCATTTT. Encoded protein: CASTMDRGVDQPQHF.

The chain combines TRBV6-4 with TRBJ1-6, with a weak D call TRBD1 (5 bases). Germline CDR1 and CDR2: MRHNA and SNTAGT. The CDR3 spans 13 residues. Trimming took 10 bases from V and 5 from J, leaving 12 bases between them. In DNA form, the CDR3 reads TGTGCCACAAGGGGTGATAATAATTCACCCCTCCACTTT. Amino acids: CATRGDNNSPLHF.

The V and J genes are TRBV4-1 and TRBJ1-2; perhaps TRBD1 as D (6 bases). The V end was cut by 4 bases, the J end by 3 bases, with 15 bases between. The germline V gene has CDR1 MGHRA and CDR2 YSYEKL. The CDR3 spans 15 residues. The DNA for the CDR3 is TGCGCCAGCAGCCTGCTGGGGGGGGCTCACTATGGCTACACCTTC. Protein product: CASSLLGGAHYGYTF.

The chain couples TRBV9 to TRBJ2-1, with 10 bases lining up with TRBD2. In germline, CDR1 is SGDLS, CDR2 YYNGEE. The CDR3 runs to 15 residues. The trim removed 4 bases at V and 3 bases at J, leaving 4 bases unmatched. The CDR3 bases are TGTGCCAGCAGCTCTCCTAGCGGGAGCTACAATGAGCAGTTCTTC. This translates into CASSSPSGSYNEQFF.

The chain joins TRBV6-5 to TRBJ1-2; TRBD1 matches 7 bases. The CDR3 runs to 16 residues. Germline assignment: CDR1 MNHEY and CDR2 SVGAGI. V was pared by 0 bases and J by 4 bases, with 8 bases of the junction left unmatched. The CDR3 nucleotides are TGTGCCAGCAGTTACTCGCAGGGGGAAGTAGGCTATGGCTACACCTTC. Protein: CASSYSQGEVGYGYTF.

CDR3 nucleotide sequence: TGTGCCAGCAGCTTGGCAGGGCCCAACACTGAAGCTTTCTTT. Translating gives CASSLAGPNTEAFF. The V call is TRBV5-4, the J call TRBJ1-1; D is perhaps TRBD1 (5 bases). The germline V and J ends were trimmed by 0 bases and 2 bases, with 8 bases remaining between them. CDR3 size: 14 residues. The germline CDR1 and CDR2 sequences are SGHNT and YYREEE (reference sequence). The whole variable domain, remainder taken from reference TRBV5-4 and TRBJ1-1, is ETGVTQSPTHLIKTRGQQVTLRCSSQSGHNTVSWYQQALGQGPQFIFQYYREEENGRGNFPPRFSGLQFPNYSSELNVNALELDDSALYLCASSLAGPNTEAFFGQGTRLTVV.

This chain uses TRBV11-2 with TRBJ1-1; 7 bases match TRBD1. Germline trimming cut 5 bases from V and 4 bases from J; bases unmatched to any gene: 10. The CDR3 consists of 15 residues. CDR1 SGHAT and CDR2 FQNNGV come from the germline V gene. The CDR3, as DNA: TGTGCCAGCAGCCTCTCTCGTCAGGGGGGCACTGAAGCTTTCTTT. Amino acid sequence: CASSLSRQGGTEAFF.

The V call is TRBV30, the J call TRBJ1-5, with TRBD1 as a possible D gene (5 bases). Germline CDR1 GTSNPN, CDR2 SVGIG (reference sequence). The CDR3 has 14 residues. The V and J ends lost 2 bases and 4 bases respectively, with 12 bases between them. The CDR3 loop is CAWSSGPGNQPQHF. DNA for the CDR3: TGTGCCTGGAGTTCAGGGCCCGGTAATCAGCCCCAGCATTTT. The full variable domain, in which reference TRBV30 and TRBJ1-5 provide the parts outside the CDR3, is SQTIHQWPATLVQPVGSPLSLECTVEGTSNPNLYWYRQAAGRGLQLLFYSVGIGQISSEVPQNLSASRPQDRQFILSSKKLLLSDSGFYLCAWSSGPGNQPQHFGDGTRLSIL.

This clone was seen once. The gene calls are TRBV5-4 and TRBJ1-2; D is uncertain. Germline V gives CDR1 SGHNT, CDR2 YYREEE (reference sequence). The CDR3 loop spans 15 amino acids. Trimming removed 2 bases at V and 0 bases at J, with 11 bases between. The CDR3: CASSFPPTSNYGYTF. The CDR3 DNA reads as TGTGCCAGCAGCTTTCCACCTACTTCTAACTATGGCTACACCTTC.

CDR3 nucleotide sequence: TGTGCCAGCAGACTACGGACAGCGGAGACCCAGTACTTC. Translating gives CASRLRTAETQYF. The V call is TRBV6-5, the J call TRBJ2-5, with D possibly matching TRBD1 (6 bases). The germline V and J ends were trimmed by 6 bases and 5 bases, with 13 bases remaining between them. The V gene's germline CDR1 is MNHEY and CDR2 SVGAGI. The CDR3 is 13 amino acids.

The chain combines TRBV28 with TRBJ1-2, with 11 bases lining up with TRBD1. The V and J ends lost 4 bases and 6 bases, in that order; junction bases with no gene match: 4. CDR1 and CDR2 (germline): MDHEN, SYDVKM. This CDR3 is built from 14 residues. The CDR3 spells CASSSDRGRDGYTF. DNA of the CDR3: TGTGCCAGCAGTTCGGACAGGGGGCGGGATGGCTACACCTTC.

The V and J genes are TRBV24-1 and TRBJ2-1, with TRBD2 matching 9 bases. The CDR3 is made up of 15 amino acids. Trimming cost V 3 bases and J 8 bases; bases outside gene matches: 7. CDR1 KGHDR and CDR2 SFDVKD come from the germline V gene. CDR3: CATSDLAGSSHEQFF. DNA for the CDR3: TGTGCCACCAGTGATCTAGCGGGATCATCTCATGAGCAGTTCTTC.

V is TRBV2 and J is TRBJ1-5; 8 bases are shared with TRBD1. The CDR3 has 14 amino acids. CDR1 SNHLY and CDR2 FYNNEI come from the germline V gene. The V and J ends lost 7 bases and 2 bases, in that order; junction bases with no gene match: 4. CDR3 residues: CASTSTGGNQPQHF. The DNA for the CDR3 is TGTGCCAGCACCTCGACAGGGGGCAATCAGCCCCAGCATTTT.